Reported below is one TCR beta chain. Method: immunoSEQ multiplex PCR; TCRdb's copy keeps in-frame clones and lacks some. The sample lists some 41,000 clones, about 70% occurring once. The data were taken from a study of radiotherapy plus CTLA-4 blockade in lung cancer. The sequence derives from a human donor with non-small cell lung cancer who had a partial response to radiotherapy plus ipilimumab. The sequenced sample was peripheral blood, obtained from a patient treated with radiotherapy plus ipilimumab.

DNA for the CDR3: TGTGCCAGCAGCTCCTTGGCGCAACAGGGAACAGCTAACTATGGCTACACCTTC. Its protein product is CASSSLAQQGTANYGYTF. The chain links TRBV5-4 to TRBJ1-2; possibly TRBD1 for D (6 bases). The CDR3 contains 18 residues. V dropped 3 bases and J dropped 0 bases, with 21 bases sitting between them. Germline CDR1 reads SGHNT; CDR2 reads YYREEE (reference sequence).